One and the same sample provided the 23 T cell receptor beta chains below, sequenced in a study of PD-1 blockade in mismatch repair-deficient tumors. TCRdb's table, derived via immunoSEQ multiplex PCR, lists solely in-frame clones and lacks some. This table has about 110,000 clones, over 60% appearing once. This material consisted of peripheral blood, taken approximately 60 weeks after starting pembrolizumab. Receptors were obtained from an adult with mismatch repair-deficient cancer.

The CDR3 DNA follows: TGTGCCAGCAGTCAATATGGTGGAAACACCATATATTTT. It translates to CASSQYGGNTIYF. The chain carries TRBV2 and TRBJ1-3, with D uncertain. Trimming left V 5 bases short and J 3 bases short, with 8 bases between. CDR1 and CDR2 from the germline V gene are SNHLY and FYNNEI. The CDR3 consists of 13 residues.

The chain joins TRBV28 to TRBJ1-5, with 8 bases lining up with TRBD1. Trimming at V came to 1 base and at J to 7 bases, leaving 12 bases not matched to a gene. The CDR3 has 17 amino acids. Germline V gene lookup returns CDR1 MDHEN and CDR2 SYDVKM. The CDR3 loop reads CASSLSWAGGMGQPQHF. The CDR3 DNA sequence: TGTGCCAGCAGTTTATCTTGGGCAGGGGGCATGGGGCAGCCCCAGCATTTT.

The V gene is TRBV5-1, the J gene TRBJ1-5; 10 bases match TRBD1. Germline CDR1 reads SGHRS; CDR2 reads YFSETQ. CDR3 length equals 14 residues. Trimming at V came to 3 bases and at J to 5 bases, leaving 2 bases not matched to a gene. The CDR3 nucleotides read TGCGCCAGCAGCTCGACAGGGGGCGATCAGCCCCAGCATTTT. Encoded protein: CASSSTGGDQPQHF.

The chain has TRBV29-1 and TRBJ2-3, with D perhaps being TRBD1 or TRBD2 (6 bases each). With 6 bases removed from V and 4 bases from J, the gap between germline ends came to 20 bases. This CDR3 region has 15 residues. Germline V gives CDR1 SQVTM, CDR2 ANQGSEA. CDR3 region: CSVAQGGRGADTQYF. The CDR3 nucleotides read TGCAGCGTCGCCCAAGGGGGGAGAGGGGCAGATACGCAGTATTTT.

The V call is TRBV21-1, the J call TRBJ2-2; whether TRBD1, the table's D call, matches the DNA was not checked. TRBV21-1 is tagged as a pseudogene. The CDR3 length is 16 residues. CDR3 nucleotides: TGTGCCAGCAGCAAGCGGGCAGGGGCGTACACCGGGGAGCTGTTTTTT. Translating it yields CASSKRAGAYTGELFF.

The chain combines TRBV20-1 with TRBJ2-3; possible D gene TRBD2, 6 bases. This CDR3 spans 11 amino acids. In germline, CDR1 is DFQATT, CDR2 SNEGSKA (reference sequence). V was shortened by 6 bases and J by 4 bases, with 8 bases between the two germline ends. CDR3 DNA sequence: TGCAGTGCCTCGGGGGCAGATACGCAGTATTTT. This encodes CSASGADTQYF.

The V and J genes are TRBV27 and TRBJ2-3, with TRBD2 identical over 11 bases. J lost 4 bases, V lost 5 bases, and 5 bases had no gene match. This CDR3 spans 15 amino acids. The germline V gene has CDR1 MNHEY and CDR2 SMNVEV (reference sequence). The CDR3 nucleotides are TGTGCCAGCAGTCAGCGTAGCGGGAGGGCAGATACGCAGTATTTT. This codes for CASSQRSGRADTQYF.

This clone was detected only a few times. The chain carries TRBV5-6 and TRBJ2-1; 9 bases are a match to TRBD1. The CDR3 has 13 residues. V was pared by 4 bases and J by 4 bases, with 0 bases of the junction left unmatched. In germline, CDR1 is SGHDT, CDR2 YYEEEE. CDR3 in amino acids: CASSGTGYNEQFF. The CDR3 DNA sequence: TGTGCCAGCAGCGGGACAGGGTACAATGAGCAGTTCTTC.

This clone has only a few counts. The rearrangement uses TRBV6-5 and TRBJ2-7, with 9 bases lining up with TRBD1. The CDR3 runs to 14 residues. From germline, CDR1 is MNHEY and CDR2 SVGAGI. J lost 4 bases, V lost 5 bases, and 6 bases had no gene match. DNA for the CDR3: TGTGCCAGCAGTCCACAGGGGGCGGGGTACGAGCAGTACTTC. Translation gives CASSPQGAGYEQYF.

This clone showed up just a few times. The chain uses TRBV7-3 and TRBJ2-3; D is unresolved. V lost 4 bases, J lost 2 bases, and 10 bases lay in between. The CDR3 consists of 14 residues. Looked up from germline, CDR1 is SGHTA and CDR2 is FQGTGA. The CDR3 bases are TGTGCCAGCAGCTCCAGAGCCCCCACAGATACGCAGTATTTT. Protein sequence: CASSSRAPTDTQYF.

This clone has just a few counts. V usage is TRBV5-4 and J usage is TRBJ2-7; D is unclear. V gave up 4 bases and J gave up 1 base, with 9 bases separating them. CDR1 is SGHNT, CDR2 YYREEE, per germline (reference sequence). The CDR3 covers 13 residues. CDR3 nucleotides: TGTGCCAGCAGCCCCGACCGTTCCTACGAGCAGTACTTC. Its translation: CASSPDRSYEQYF.

CDR3 sequence reads: CASSLDSSEQFF. CDR3 sequence (DNA): TGTGCCAGCAGCTTAGATAGTAGTGAGCAGTTCTTC. V gene TRBV11-3 combines with J gene TRBJ2-1; no definite D call. CDR1 and CDR2 (germline): SGHNT, YENEEA. Trimming removed 0 bases at V and 9 bases at J, with 6 bases between. The CDR3 length is 12 residues.

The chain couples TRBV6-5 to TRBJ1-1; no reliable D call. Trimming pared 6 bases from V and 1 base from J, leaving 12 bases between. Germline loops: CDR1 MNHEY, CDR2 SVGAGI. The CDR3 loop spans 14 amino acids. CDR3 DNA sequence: TGTGCCAGCAGACCCCACAACAGGAACACTGAAGCTTTCTTT. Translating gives CASRPHNRNTEAFF.

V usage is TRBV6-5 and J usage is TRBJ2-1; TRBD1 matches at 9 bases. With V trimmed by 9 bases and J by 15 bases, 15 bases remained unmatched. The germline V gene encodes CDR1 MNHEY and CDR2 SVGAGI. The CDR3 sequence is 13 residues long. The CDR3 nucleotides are TGTGCCAGTACAGGGAGAACAGGGGGCGGTAGGTTCTTC. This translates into CASTGRTGGGRFF.

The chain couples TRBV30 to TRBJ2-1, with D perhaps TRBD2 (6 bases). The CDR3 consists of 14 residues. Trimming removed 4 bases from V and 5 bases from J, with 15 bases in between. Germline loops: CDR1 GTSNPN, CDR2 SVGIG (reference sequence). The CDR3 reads CAWTLGLPHNEQFF. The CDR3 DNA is TGTGCCTGGACCCTGGGACTCCCGCACAATGAGCAGTTCTTC.

CDR3 loop: CAISGGDRSGNTIYF. In DNA, the CDR3 is TGTGCCATCAGCGGTGGAGACAGGTCCGGAAACACCATATATTTT. This chain links TRBV10-3 with TRBJ1-3, with a tentative D call TRBD1 (6 bases). V lost 6 bases and J lost 4, with 16 bases in between. This CDR3 has 15 residues. Germline V gene data show CDR1 as ENHRY and CDR2 as SYGVKD.

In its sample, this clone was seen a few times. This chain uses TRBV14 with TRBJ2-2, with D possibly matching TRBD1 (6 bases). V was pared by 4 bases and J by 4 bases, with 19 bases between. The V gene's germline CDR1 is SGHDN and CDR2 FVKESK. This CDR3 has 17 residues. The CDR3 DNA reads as TGTGCCAGCAGCCGCTTAAATACAGGGTTTGGCACCGGGGAGCTGTTTTTT. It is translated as CASSRLNTGFGTGELFF. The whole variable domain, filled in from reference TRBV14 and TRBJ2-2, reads EAGVTQFPSHSVIEKGQTVTLRCDPISGHDNLYWYRRVMGKEIKFLLHFVKESKQDESGMPNNRFLAERTGGTYSTLKVQPAELEDSGVYFCASSRLNTGFGTGELFFGEGSRLTVL.

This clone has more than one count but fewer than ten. The CDR3 DNA is TGTGCCTGGAGTGAGATATCCACAGGGGGGGATGGCTACACCTTC. This encodes CAWSEISTGGDGYTF. This sequence joins TRBV30 and TRBJ1-2; 8 nucleotides align to TRBD1. Germline CDR1 and CDR2: GTSNPN and SVGIG (reference sequence). V was clipped by 1 base and J by 6 bases; unmatched bases: 10. The CDR3 length is 15 residues.

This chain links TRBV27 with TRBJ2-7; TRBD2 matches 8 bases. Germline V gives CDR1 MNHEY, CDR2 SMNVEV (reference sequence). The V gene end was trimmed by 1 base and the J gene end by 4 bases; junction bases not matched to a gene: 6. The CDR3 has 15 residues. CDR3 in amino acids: CASSLFAGGRYEQYF. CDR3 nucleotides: TGTGCCAGCAGTTTATTTGCGGGAGGCCGGTACGAGCAGTACTTC.

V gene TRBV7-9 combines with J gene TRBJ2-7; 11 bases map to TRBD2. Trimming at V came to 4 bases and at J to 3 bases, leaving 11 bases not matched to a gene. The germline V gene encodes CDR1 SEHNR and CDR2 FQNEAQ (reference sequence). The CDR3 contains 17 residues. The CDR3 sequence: CASSSPLTSGAHYEQYF. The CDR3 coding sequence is TGTGCCAGCAGCTCTCCGTTGACTAGCGGGGCCCACTACGAGCAGTACTTC.

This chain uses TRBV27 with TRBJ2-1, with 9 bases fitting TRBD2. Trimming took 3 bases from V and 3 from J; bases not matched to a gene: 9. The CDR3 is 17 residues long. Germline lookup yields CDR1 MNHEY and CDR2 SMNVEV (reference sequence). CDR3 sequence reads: CASSFGGRLADYNEQFF. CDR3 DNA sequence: TGTGCCAGCAGTTTTGGGGGGAGACTAGCGGACTACAATGAGCAGTTCTTC.

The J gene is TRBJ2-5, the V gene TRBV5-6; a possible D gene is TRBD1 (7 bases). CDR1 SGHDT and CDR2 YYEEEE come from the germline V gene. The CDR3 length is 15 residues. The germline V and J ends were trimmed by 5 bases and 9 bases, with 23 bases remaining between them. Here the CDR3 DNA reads TGTGCCAGCAGGTCCCAGGGGGGCGGGCGGTCGGCCCAGTACTTC. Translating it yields CASRSQGGGRSAQYF.

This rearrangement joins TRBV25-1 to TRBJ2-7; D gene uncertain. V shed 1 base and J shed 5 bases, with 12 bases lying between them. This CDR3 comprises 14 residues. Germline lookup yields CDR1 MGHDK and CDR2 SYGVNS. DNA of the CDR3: TGTGCCAGCAGTGAATTTTATGGGGTCCACGAGCAGTACTTC. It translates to CASSEFYGVHEQYF.